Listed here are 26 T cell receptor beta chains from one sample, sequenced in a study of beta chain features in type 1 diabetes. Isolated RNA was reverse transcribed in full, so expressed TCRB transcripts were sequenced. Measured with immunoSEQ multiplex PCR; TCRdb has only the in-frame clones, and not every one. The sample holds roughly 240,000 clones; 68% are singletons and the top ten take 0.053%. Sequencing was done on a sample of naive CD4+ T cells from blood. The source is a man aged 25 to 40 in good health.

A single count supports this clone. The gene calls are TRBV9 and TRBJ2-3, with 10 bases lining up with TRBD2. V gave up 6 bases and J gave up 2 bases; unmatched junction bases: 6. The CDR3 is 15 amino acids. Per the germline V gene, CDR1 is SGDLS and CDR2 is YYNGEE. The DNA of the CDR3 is TGTGCCAGCACAATTAGCGGGGGGAACACAGATACGCAGTATTTT. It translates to CASTISGGNTDTQYF.

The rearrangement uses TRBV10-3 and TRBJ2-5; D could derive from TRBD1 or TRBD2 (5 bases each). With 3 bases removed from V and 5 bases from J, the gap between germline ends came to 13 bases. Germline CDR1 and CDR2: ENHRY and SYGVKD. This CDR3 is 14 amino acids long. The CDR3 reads CAISDPTEGETQYF. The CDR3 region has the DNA TGTGCCATCAGTGACCCGACAGAGGGGGAGACCCAGTACTTC.

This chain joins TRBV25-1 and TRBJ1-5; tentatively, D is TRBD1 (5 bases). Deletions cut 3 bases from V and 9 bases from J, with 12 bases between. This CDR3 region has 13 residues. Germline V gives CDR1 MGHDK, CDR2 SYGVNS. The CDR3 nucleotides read TGTGCCAGCAGTGAGGGCCCGAGGGGGCCCCAGCATTTT. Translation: CASSEGPRGPQHF.

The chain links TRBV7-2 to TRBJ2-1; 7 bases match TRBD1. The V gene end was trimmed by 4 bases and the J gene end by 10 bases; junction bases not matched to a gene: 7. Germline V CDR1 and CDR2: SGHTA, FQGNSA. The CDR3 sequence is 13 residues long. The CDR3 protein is CASSSRQGNEQFF. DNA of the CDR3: TGTGCCAGCAGCTCACGACAGGGAAACGAGCAGTTCTTC.

The CDR3 spells CASSNRMNTEAFF. The CDR3 DNA is TGTGCCAGCAGTAACCGGATGAACACTGAAGCTTTCTTT. The rearrangement joins TRBV7-2 to TRBJ1-1; D is unresolved. This CDR3 contains 13 residues. V lost 6 bases and J 0 bases, leaving 8 bases between the germline ends. Germline values: CDR1 SGHTA, CDR2 FQGNSA.

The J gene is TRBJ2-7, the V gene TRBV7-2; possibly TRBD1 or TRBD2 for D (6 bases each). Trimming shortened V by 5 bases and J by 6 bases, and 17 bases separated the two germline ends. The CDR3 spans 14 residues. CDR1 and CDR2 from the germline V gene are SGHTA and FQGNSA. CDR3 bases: TGTGCCAGCAGCCCTTGGGGGGCAGGCCTCGAGCAGTACTTC. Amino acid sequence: CASSPWGAGLEQYF. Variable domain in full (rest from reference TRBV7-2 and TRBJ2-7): GAGVSQSPSNKVTEKGKDVELRCDPISGHTALYWYRQSLGQGLEFLIYFQGNSAPDKSGLPSDRFSAERTGGSVSTLTIQRTQQEDSAVYLCASSPWGAGLEQYFGPGTRLTVT.

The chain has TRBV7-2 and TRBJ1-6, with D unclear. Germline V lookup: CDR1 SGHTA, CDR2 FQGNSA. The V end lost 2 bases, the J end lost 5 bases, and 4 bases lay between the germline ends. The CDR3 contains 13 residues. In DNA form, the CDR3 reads TGTGCCAGCAGCTTACCCAATAATTCACCCCTCCACTTT. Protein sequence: CASSLPNNSPLHF.

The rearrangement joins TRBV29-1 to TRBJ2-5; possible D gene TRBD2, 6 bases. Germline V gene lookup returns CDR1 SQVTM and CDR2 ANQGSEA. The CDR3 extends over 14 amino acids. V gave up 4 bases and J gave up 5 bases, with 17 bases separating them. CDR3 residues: CSVVRDNSRETQYF. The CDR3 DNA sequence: TGCAGCGTTGTGCGGGATAATAGTAGGGAGACCCAGTACTTC.

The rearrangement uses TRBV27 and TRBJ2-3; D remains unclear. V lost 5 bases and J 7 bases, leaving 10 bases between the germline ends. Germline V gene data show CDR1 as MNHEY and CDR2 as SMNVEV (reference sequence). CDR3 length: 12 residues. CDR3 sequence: CASSKESHTQYF. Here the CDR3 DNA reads TGTGCCAGCAGTAAGGAAAGTCATACGCAGTATTTT.

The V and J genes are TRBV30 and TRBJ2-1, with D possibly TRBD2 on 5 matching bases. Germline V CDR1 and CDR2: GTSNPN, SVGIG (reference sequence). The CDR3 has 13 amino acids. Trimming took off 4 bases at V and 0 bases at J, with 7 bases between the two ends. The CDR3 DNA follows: TGTGCCTGGAACGGGGACTCCTACAATGAGCAGTTCTTC. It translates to CAWNGDSYNEQFF.

The CDR3 sequence is CAWSRDPGANVLTF. CDR3 DNA sequence: TGTGCCTGGAGTCGAGACCCTGGGGCCAACGTCCTGACTTTC. This chain links TRBV30 with TRBJ2-6; D is uncertain. Germline V gene lookup returns CDR1 GTSNPN and CDR2 SVGIG (reference sequence). Trimming shortened V by 2 bases and J by 2 bases, and 7 bases separated the two germline ends. The CDR3 sequence is 14 residues long.

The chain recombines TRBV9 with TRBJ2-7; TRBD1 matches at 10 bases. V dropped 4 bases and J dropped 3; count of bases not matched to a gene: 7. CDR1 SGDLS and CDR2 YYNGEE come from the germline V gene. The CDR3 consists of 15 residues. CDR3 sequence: CASSPRDRGGYEQYF. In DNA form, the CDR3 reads TGTGCCAGCAGCCCCCGGGACAGGGGTGGCTACGAGCAGTACTTC.

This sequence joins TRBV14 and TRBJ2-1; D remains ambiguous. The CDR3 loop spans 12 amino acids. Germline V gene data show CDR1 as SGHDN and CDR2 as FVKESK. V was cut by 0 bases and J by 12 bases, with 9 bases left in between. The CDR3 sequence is CASSQDRGRQFF. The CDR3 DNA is TGTGCCAGCAGCCAAGATAGAGGCAGGCAGTTCTTC.

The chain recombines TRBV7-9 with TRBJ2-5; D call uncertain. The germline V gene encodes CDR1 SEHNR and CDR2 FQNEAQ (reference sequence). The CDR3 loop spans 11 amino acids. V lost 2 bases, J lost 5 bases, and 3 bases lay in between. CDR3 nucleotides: TGTGCCAGCAGCTTATTGGAGACCCAGTACTTC. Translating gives CASSLLETQYF.

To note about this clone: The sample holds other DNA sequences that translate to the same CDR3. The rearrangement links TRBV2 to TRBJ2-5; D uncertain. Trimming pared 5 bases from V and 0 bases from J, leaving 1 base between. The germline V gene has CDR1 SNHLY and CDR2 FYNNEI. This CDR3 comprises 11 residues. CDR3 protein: CASSYQETQYF. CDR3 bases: TGTGCCAGCAGTTACCAAGAGACCCAGTACTTC.

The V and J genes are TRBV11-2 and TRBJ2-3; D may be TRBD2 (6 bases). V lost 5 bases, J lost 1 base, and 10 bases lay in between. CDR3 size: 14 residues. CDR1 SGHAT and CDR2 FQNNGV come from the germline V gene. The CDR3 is CASSLGLGTDTQYF. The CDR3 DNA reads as TGTGCCAGCAGCCTGGGACTTGGCACAGATACGCAGTATTTT.

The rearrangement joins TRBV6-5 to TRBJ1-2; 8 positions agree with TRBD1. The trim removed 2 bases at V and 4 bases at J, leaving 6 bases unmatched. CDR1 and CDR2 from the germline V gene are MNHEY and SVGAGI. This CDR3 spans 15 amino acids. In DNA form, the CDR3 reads TGTGCCAGCAGTTACACTGGACAGGGCCCCTATGGCTACACCTTC. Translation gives CASSYTGQGPYGYTF.

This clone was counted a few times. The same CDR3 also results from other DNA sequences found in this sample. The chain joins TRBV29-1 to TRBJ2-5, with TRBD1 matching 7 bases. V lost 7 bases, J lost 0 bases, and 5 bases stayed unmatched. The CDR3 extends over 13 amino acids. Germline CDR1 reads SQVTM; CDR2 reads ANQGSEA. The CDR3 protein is CSAPGQNQETQYF. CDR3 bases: TGCAGCGCACCGGGACAGAACCAAGAGACCCAGTACTTC.

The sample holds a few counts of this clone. DNA for the CDR3: TGTGCCAGCAGTCCACCGGGGCGGACCGGCACAGATACGCAGTATTTT. Amino acids: CASSPPGRTGTDTQYF. The rearrangement uses TRBV2 and TRBJ2-3; D assignment may be TRBD1 or TRBD2 (5 bases each). V was pared by 5 bases and J by 1 base, with 16 bases between. The germline gives CDR1 SNHLY, CDR2 FYNNEI. There are 16 residues in the CDR3.

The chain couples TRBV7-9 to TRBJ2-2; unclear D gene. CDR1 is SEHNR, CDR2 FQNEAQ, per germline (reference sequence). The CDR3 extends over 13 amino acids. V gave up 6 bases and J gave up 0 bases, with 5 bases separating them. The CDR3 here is CASRQANTGELFF. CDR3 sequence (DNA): TGTGCCAGCAGGCAGGCGAACACCGGGGAGCTGTTTTTT.

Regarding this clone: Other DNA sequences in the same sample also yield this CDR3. The CDR3 coding sequence is TGTGCCAGCAGCCGCAATTCACCCCTCCACTTT. Amino acids: CASSRNSPLHF. This chain links TRBV28 with TRBJ1-6; no reliable D call. V was clipped by 6 bases and J by 7 bases, with 4 bases between them. CDR3 length: 11 residues. Germline loops: CDR1 MDHEN, CDR2 SYDVKM.

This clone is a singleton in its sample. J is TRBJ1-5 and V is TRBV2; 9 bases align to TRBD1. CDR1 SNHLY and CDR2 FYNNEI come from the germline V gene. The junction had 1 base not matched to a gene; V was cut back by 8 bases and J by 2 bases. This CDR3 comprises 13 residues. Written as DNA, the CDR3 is TGTGCCAGCCGGGACAGGGGCAATCAGCCCCAGCATTTT. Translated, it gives CASRDRGNQPQHF.

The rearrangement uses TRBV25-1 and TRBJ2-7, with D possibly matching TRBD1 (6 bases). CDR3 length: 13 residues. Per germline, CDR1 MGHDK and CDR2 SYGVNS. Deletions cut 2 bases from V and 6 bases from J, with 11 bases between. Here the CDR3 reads CASSEVLGGEQYF. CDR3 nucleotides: TGTGCCAGCAGTGAAGTCCTAGGGGGCGAGCAGTACTTC.

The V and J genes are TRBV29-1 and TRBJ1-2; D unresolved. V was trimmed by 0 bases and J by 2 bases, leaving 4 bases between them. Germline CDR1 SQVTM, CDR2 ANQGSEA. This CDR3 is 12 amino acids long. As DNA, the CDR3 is TGCAGCGTTGAAGAAGTCAACTATGGCTACACCTTC. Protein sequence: CSVEEVNYGYTF.

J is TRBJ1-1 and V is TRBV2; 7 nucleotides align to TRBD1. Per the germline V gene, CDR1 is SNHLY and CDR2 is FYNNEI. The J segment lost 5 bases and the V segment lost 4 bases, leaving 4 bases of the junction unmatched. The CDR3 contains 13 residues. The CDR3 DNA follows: TGTGCCAGCAGTGGACAGGGATGGACTGAAGCTTTCTTT. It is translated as CASSGQGWTEAFF.

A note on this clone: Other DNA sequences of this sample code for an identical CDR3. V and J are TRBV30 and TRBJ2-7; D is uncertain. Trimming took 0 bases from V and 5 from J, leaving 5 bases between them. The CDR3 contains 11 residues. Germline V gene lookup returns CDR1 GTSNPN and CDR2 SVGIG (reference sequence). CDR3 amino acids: CAWSVGDEQYF. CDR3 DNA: TGTGCCTGGAGTGTTGGGGACGAGCAGTACTTC.